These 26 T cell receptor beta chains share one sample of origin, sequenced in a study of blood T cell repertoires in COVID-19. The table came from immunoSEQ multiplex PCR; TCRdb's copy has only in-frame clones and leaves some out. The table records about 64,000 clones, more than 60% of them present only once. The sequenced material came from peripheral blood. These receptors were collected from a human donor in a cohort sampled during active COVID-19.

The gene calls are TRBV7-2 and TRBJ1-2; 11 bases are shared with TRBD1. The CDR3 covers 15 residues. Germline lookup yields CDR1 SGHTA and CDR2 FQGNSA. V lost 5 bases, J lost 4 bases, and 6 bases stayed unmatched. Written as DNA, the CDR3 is TGTGCCAGCAGCCTAACCGGGACAGGGGGCTATGGCTACACCTTC. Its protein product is CASSLTGTGGYGYTF.

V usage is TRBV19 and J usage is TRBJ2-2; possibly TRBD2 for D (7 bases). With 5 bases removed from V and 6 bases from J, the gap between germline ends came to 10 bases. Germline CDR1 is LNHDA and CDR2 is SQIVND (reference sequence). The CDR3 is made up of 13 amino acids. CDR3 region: CASSPRGPGELFF. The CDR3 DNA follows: TGTGCCAGTAGTCCGCGGGGGCCCGGGGAGCTGTTTTTT.

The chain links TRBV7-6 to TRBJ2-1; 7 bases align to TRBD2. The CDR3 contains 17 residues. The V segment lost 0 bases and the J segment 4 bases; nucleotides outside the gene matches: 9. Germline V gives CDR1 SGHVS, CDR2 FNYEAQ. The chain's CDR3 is CASSLARRGGSYNEQFF. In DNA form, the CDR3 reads TGTGCCAGCAGCTTAGCACGGAGGGGAGGGAGTTACAATGAGCAGTTCTTC.

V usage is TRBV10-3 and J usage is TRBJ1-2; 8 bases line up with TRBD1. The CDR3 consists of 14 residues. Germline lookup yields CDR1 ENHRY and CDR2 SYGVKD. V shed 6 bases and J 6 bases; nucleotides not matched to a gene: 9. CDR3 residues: CAIRRTGQGDGYTF. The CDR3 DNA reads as TGTGCCATCAGGAGGACAGGGCAGGGGGATGGCTACACCTTC.

CDR3 coding DNA: TGTGCCAGCAGCCAAAGTTTTAGCGGGCAGGAGACCCAGTACTTC. Residues: CASSQSFSGQETQYF. The V and J genes are TRBV3-1 (or the pseudogene TRBV3-2) and TRBJ2-5, with 7 positions matching TRBD2. Germline CDR1 and CDR2: LGHDT and YNNKEL (reference sequence). With 2 bases clipped from V and 5 bases from J, the junction kept 8 bases outside the gene matches. The CDR3 is 15 residues long.

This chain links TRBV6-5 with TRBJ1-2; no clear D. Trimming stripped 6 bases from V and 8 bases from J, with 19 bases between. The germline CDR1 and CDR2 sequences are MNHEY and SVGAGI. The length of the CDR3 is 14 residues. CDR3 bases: TGTGCCAGCAGCGAGACACGGGGATTGTACGGCTACACCTTC. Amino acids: CASSETRGLYGYTF.

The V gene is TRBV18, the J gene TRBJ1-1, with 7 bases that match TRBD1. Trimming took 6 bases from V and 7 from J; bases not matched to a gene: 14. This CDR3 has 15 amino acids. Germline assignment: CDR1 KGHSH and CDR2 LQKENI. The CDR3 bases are TGTGCCAGCTCCCTGATGGGGGACAGCAGGAGTGAAGCTTTCTTT. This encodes CASSLMGDSRSEAFF.

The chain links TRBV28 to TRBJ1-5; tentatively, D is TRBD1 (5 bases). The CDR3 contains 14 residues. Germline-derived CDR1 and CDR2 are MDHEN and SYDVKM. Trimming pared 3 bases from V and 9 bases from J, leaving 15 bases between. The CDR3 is CASSFGVGRGPQHF. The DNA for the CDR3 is TGTGCCAGCAGTTTCGGGGTTGGGAGGGGGCCCCAGCATTTT.

In DNA form, the CDR3 reads TGTGCCAGCAGCCACAGGGGGGAGGAGCAGTTCTTC. It codes for CASSHRGEEQFF. This chain joins TRBV11-1 and TRBJ2-1; TRBD1 aligns across 8 bases. The V and J ends lost 5 bases and 10 bases, in that order; junction bases with no gene match: 4. This CDR3 has 12 amino acids. Germline V gene data show CDR1 as SGHAT and CDR2 as FQDESV (reference sequence).

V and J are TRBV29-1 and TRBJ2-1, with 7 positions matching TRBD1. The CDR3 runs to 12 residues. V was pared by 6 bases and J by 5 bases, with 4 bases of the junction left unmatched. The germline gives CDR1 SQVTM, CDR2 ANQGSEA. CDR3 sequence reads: CSVLGQDNEQFF. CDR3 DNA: TGCAGCGTCCTCGGACAGGACAATGAGCAGTTCTTC.

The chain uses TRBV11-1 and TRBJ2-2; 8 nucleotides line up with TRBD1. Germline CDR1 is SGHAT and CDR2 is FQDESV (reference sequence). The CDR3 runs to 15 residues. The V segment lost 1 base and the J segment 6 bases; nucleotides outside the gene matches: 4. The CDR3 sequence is CASSLGQGAAGELFF. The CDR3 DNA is TGTGCCAGCAGCTTAGGTCAGGGGGCGGCCGGGGAGCTGTTTTTT.

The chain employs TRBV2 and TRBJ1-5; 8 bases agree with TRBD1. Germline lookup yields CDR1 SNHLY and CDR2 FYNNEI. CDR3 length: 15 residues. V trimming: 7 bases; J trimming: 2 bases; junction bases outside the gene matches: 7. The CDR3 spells CASTVDRVGNQPQHF. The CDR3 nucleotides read TGTGCCAGCACCGTGGACAGGGTGGGCAATCAGCCCCAGCATTTT.

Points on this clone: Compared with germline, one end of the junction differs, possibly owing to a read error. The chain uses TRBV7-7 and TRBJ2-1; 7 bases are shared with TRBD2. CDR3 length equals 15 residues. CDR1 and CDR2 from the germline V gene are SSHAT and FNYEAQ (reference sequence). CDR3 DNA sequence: TGTGCTAGCAGCTTAGCGCCGGGGGGAATAAATGAGCAGTTCTTC. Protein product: CASSLAPGGINEQFF.

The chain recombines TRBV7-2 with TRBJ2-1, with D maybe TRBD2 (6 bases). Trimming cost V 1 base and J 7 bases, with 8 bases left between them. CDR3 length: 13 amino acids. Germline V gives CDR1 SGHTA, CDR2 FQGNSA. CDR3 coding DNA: TGTGCCAGCAGCTTAGTTGCGGGGAATGAGCAGTTCTTC. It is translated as CASSLVAGNEQFF.

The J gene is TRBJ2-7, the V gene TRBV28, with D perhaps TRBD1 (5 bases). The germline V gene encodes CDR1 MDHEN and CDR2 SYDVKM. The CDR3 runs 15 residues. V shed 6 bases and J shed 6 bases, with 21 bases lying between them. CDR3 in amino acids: CASSLPPAGYSEQYF. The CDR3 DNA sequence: TGTGCCAGCAGCCTACCCCCCGCAGGGTACTCCGAGCAGTACTTC.

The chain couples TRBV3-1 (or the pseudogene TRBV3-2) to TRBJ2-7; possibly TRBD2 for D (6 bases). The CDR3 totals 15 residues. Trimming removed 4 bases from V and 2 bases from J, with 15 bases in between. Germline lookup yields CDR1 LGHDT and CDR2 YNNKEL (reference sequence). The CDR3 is CASSPLHGGAYEQYF. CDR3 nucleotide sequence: TGTGCCAGCAGCCCCCTCCACGGAGGGGCCTACGAGCAGTACTTC.

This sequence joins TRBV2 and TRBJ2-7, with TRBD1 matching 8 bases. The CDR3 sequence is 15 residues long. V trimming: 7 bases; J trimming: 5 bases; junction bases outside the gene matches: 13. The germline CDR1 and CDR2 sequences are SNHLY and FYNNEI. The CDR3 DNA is TGTGCCAGCACTGACAGGGGCCAACTTTTGGACGAGCAGTACTTC. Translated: CASTDRGQLLDEQYF.

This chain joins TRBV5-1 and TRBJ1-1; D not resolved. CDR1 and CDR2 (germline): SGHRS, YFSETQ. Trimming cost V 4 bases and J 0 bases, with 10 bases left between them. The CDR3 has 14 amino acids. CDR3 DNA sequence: TGCGCCAGCAGCCAAACGACATTGAACACTGAAGCTTTCTTT. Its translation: CASSQTTLNTEAFF.

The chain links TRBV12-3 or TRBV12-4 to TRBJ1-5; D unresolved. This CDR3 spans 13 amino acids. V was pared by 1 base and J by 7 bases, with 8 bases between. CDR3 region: CASSLGDKQPQHF. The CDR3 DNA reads TGTGCCAGCAGTTTAGGCGACAAGCAGCCCCAGCATTTT.

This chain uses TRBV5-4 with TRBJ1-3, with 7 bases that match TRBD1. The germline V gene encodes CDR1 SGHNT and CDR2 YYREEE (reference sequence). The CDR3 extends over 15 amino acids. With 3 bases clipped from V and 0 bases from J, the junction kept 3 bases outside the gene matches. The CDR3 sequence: CASSSGQRSGNTIYF. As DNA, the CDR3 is TGTGCCAGCAGCTCGGGACAGCGCTCTGGAAACACCATATATTTT.

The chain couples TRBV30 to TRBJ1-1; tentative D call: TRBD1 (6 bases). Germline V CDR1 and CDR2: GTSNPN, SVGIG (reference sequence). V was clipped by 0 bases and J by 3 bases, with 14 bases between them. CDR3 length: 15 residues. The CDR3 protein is CAWSVWGPYDTEAFF. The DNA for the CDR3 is TGTGCCTGGAGTGTATGGGGGCCCTACGACACTGAAGCTTTCTTT.

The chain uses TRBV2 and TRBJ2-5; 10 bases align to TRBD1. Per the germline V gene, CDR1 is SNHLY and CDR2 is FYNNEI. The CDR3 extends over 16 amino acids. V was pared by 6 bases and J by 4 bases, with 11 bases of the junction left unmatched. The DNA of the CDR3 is TGTGCCAGCAGCCTCTTAGGACAGGGGGGGTCAGAGACCCAGTACTTC. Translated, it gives CASSLLGQGGSETQYF.

The CDR3 loop reads CASSPSGTVYEQYF. CDR3 bases: TGTGCCAGCAGCCCCTCTGGGACAGTCTACGAGCAGTACTTC. The rearrangement uses TRBV9 and TRBJ2-7; the match to TRBD1 covers 7 bases. CDR1 is SGDLS and CDR2 is YYNGEE in the germline V gene. V was clipped by 4 bases and J by 3 bases; unmatched bases: 7. This CDR3 spans 14 amino acids.

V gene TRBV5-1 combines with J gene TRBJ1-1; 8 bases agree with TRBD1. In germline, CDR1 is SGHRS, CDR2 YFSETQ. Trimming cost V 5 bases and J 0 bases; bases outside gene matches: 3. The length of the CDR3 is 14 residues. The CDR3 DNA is TGCGCCAGCAGGTTACAGGGGGTGAACACTGAAGCTTTCTTT. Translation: CASRLQGVNTEAFF.

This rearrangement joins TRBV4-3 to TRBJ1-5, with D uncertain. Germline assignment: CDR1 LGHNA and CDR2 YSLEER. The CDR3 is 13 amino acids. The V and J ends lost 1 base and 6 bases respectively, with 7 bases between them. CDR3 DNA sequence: TGCGCCAGCAGCCAAGGATTGGCTCAGCCCCAGCATTTT. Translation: CASSQGLAQPQHF.

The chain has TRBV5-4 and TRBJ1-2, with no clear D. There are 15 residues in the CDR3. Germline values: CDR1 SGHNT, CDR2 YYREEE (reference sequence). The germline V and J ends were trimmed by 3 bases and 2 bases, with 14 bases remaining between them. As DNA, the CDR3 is TGTGCCAGCAGCTCCGGAAATCAGGTGAACTATGGCTACACCTTC. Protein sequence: CASSSGNQVNYGYTF.